Listed here are 15 T cell receptor beta chains from one sample, sequenced in a study of CD8+ T cells in alopecia areata. The authors extracted RNA and reverse transcribed it into cDNA as the sequencing template. Libraries were prepared by immunoSEQ multiplex PCR; TCRdb keeps only in-frame clonotypes and omits some of them. The sample shows 95,000 to 120,000 clones, approximately 63% of them seen only once. The material sequenced was CD8+ T cells sorted from blood. These receptor sequences come from a human donor in good health.

The CDR3 region has the DNA TGTGCCATCAGTGAGGTGGGAACTGAAGCTTTCTTT. Protein sequence: CAISEVGTEAFF. V is TRBV10-3 and J is TRBJ1-1; D gene ambiguous. V lost 2 bases, J lost 5 bases, and 6 bases lay in between. This CDR3 has 12 amino acids. CDR1 is ENHRY, CDR2 SYGVKD, per germline.

The rearrangement links TRBV14 to TRBJ2-7, with D possibly TRBD1 on 6 matching bases. Germline assignment: CDR1 SGHDN and CDR2 FVKESK. Trimming shortened V by 1 base and J by 4 bases, and 20 bases separated the two germline ends. This CDR3 comprises 17 residues. The CDR3 protein is CASSQAPWRQGRYEQYF. The CDR3 DNA reads as TGTGCCAGCAGCCAAGCCCCTTGGCGGCAGGGGCGGTACGAGCAGTACTTC.

This clone was counted between two and nine times. Other DNA sequences in this specimen translate into the identical CDR3. V gene TRBV7-9 combines with J gene TRBJ1-1; D is unresolved. The V end lost 1 base, the J end lost 7 bases, and 7 bases lay between the germline ends. This CDR3 is built from 12 residues. Germline V gene data show CDR1 as SEHNR and CDR2 as FQNEAQ (reference sequence). This CDR3 reads CASSLVGDEAFF. DNA of the CDR3: TGTGCCAGCAGCTTAGTGGGTGATGAAGCTTTCTTT. Supplemented by reference TRBV7-9 and TRBJ1-1, the full variable domain reads DTGVSQNPRHKITKRGQNVTFRCDPISEHNRLYWYRQTLGQGPEFLTYFQNEAQLEKSRLLSDRFSAERPKGSFSTLEIQRTEQGDSAMYLCASSLVGDEAFFGQGTRLTVV.

This clone was picked up one time. The chain recombines TRBV5-1 with TRBJ2-3; D is unclear. V lost 3 bases, J lost 0 bases, and 11 bases lay in between. From germline, CDR1 is SGHRS and CDR2 YFSETQ. CDR3 length: 15 residues. For the CDR3, the DNA is TGCGCCAGCAGCTCGGGTGAGGCGAGCACAGATACGCAGTATTTT. As protein: CASSSGEASTDTQYF.

This clone was seen a handful of times. The V call is TRBV7-6, the J call TRBJ2-1; a possible D gene is TRBD1 (5 bases). Trimming shortened V by 4 bases and J by 7 bases, and 20 bases separated the two germline ends. The germline V gene has CDR1 SGHVS and CDR2 FNYEAQ. CDR3 length: 16 amino acids. Here the CDR3 reads CASSSTAGPRGNEQFF. CDR3 nucleotide sequence: TGTGCCAGCAGCTCAACCGCAGGGCCACGCGGTAATGAGCAGTTCTTC.

This clone was seen a handful of times. The CDR3 DNA reads TGTGCCAGCAGCTCACCGAAGTGGGAGGGAAAACACACAGATACGCAGTATTTT. Encoded protein: CASSSPKWEGKHTDTQYF. The genes are TRBV11-2 and TRBJ2-3; TRBD2 matches 7 bases. The CDR3 totals 18 residues. Germline CDR1 reads SGHAT; CDR2 reads FQNNGV. V lost 4 bases and J lost 2; bases outside the gene matches: 15.

The chain joins TRBV29-1 to TRBJ1-1; D may be TRBD1 (5 bases). The CDR3 has 12 amino acids. Germline V CDR1 and CDR2: SQVTM, ANQGSEA. Trimming shortened V by 7 bases and J by 2 bases, and 11 bases separated the two germline ends. Written as DNA, the CDR3 is TGCAGCGCCCCGGGGGGAAACACTGAAGCTTTCTTT. It yields the protein CSAPGGNTEAFF.

The V gene is TRBV19, the J gene TRBJ2-7; D may correspond to TRBD1 or TRBD2 (5 bases each). The V gene's germline CDR1 is LNHDA and CDR2 SQIVND (reference sequence). The CDR3 length is 14 residues. Trimming left V 9 bases short and J 0 bases short, with 15 bases between. The CDR3 coding sequence is TGTGCCAGACCCCCACCGGGGCCCTCCTACGAGCAGTACTTC. Translated, it gives CARPPPGPSYEQYF.

This chain uses TRBV7-9 with TRBJ2-1, with 8 positions matching TRBD2. The trim removed 8 bases at V and 10 bases at J, leaving 13 bases unmatched. Germline-derived CDR1 and CDR2 are SEHNR and FQNEAQ (reference sequence). This CDR3 is 14 amino acids long. DNA for the CDR3: TGTGCCAGCTTTTGGGGTAGCGGGGTTACGGAGCAGTTCTTC. Residues: CASFWGSGVTEQFF. The full variable domain, completed using reference TRBV7-9 and TRBJ2-1, is DTGVSQNPRHKITKRGQNVTFRCDPISEHNRLYWYRQTLGQGPEFLTYFQNEAQLEKSRLLSDRFSAERPKGSFSTLEIQRTEQGDSAMYLCASFWGSGVTEQFFGPGTRLTVL.

The V call is TRBV18, the J call TRBJ2-7; 8 bases are a match to TRBD2. The CDR3 sequence is 14 residues long. Trimming took 6 bases from V and 0 from J; bases not matched to a gene: 4. From germline, CDR1 is KGHSH and CDR2 LQKENI. The CDR3: CASSLGTSSYEQYF. In DNA form, the CDR3 reads TGTGCCAGCTCCCTAGGGACTAGCTCCTACGAGCAGTACTTC.

The chain is built from TRBV15 and TRBJ2-7; TRBD2 matches 9 bases. The CDR3 loop spans 15 amino acids. V was pared by 4 bases and J by 0 bases, with 4 bases of the junction left unmatched. Looked up from germline, CDR1 is LNHNV and CDR2 is YYDKDF (reference sequence). The CDR3 loop is CATSIERGDSYEQYF. The CDR3 nucleotides are TGTGCCACCAGCATCGAGCGGGGGGACTCCTACGAGCAGTACTTC.

The chain employs TRBV27 and TRBJ2-1; possibly TRBD1 for D (5 bases). Germline CDR1 reads MNHEY; CDR2 reads SMNVEV (reference sequence). V lost 2 bases, J lost 2 bases, and 10 bases lay in between. The CDR3 consists of 15 residues. CDR3 sequence: CASSLAGKAYNEQFF. The CDR3 DNA sequence: TGTGCCAGCAGTTTAGCAGGGAAGGCCTACAATGAGCAGTTCTTC.

The chain is built from TRBV9 and TRBJ2-6; 11 bases align to TRBD1. The CDR3 extends over 19 amino acids. Losses at the gene ends were 3 bases for V and 1 base for J; bases not matched to a gene: 9. The germline V gene has CDR1 SGDLS and CDR2 YYNGEE. The chain's CDR3 is CASSDTDRGPSSGANVLTF. The CDR3 DNA reads as TGTGCCAGCAGCGATACGGACAGGGGGCCCAGTTCTGGGGCCAACGTCCTGACTTTC.

This clone was detected only a few times. V is TRBV30 and J is TRBJ2-1; weak D call: TRBD1 (5 bases). Trimming removed 2 bases at V and 2 bases at J, with 10 bases between. CDR3 length equals 14 residues. The germline V gene has CDR1 GTSNPN and CDR2 SVGIG (reference sequence). The CDR3 bases are TGTGCCTGGAGTCCCGACAGACCCTACAATGAGCAGTTCTTC. As protein: CAWSPDRPYNEQFF.

The rearrangement joins TRBV6-4 to TRBJ2-5; 9 bases line up with TRBD2. Germline V gene sequence: CDR1 MRHNA, CDR2 SNTAGT. Trimming took 3 bases from V and 0 from J; bases not matched to a gene: 2. The CDR3 spans 15 residues. This chain's CDR3 is CASSEIAGDQETQYF. In DNA, the CDR3 is TGTGCCAGCAGTGAGATAGCGGGGGACCAAGAGACCCAGTACTTC.